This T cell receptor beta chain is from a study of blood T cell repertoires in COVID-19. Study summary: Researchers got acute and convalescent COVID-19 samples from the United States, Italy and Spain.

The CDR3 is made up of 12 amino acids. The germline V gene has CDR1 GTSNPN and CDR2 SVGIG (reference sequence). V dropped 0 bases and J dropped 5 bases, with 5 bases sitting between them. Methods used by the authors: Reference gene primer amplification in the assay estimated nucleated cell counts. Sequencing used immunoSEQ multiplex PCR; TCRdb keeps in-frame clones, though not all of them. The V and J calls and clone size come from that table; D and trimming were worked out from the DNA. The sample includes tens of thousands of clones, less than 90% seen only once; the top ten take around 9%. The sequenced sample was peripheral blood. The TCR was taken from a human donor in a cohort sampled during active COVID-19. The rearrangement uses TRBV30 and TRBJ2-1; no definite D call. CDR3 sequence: CAWSVLNNEQFF. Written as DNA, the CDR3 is TGTGCCTGGAGTGTACTCAACAATGAGCAGTTCTTC.